This T cell receptor beta chain was recovered during a study of cytomegalovirus exposure and HLA in healthy donors. General observations from the study: With DRB1 most and HLA-C fewest, TCR association rates differed between HLA loci in a later analysis. Segments of the TCR beta V type were, in most cases, productive about 87% or about 30% of the time in an earlier analysis.

Primers: 60 Vbeta forward and 13 Jbeta reverse. TCRdb keeps only in-frame clones here, not all; method: immunoSEQ multiplex PCR. The profile shows about 160,000 clones, 85% of them singletons. Germline-derived CDR1 and CDR2 are SNHLY and FYNNEI. Trimming took off 4 bases at V and 2 bases at J, with 8 bases between the two ends. The CDR3 is 13 residues long. Of note for this clone: No antigen is known for it.

The receptor was isolated from a boy aged 2 to 10 in good health and CMV-seronegative. This chain joins TRBV2 and TRBJ1-2; D is unclear. Sequencing was performed on PBMCs. Here the CDR3 DNA reads TGTGCCAGCAGTGTAGGCAGGAACTATGGCTACACCTTC. This translates into CASSVGRNYGYTF. The entire variable domain, with the rest obtained from reference TRBV2 and TRBJ1-2, is as follows: EPEVTQTPSHQVTQMGQEVILRCVPISNHLYFYWYRQILGQKVEFLVSFYNNEISEKSEIFDDQFSVERPDGSNFTLKIRSTKLEDSAMYFCASSVGRNYGYTFGSGTRLTVV.